What follows are 9 T cell receptor beta chains derived from one specimen sequenced in a study of CXCR3-negative and CXCR3-positive naive CD8 T cells. What these receptors recognize is not known. General study results and limits: Greater hydrophobicity was found in TRB CDR3s of CXCR3-positive naive cells than of CXCR3-negative naive cells.

It was by 5' RACE with UMI labels that the TRB cDNA libraries were prepared. For each CDR3 protein, TCRdb gives one entry from its re-call of the 5' RACE reads, without DNA. In total, the table holds roughly 120,000 distinct CDR3 sequences. Source material: naive CXCR3+ CD8+ T cells from blood. Indicated subset: CD45RO-CCR7+CD27+CD95- naive CD8+ T cells expressing CXCR3 (TNR3+). Source of these receptors: a human donor in good health. Some clones in this sample may be carry-over from other donors' samples.

V usage is TRBV29-1 and J usage is TRBJ2-7; lacking DNA, the TRBD1 call made by TCRdb goes unchecked. CDR1 and CDR2 from the germline V gene are SQVTM and ANQGSEA. This CDR3 contains 14 residues. The CDR3 is CSVAPGSRTYEQYF.

The chain recombines TRBV27 with TRBJ2-7; TCRdb picks TRBD1, but there is no DNA to check that call. The CDR3 contains 13 residues. The germline V gene has CDR1 MNHEY and CDR2 SMNVEV (reference sequence). This chain's CDR3 is CASSRDRGYEQYF.

The V call is TRBV7-9, the J call TRBJ1-2; there is no DNA to check the TCRdb D call of TRBD1. This CDR3 contains 16 residues. The germline CDR1 and CDR2 sequences are SEHNR and FQNEAQ (reference sequence). The CDR3 is CASSEGQGDYLYGYTF.

The chain has TRBV7-2 and TRBJ2-2; with no DNA, the TCRdb D assignment of TRBD1 cannot be verified. From germline, CDR1 is SGHTA and CDR2 FQGNSA. The CDR3 extends over 15 amino acids. This chain's CDR3 is CASSAGLWATGELFF. The full variable domain, with the rest looked up from reference TRBV7-2 and TRBJ2-2, is GAGVSQSPSNKVTEKGKDVELRCDPISGHTALYWYRQSLGQGLEFLIYFQGNSAPDKSGLPSDRFSAERTGGSVSTLTIQRTQQEDSAVYLCASSAGLWATGELFFGEGSRLTVL.

The chain couples TRBV10-1 to TRBJ1-1; absent DNA, TCRdb's TRBD1 call cannot be checked. CDR1 and CDR2 from the germline V gene are WNHNN and SYGVQD (reference sequence). The CDR3 is made up of 14 amino acids. The CDR3 protein is CASSEQGANTEAFF.

The chain combines TRBV7-6 with TRBJ2-2; TCRdb lists TRBD2, though no DNA is available to test this call. The CDR3 has 16 amino acids. Germline CDR1 is SGHVS and CDR2 is FNYEAQ. The CDR3 reads CASSLVWEVDAGELFF.

The gene calls are TRBV7-9 and TRBJ1-4. The V gene's germline CDR1 is SEHNR and CDR2 FQNEAQ (reference sequence). CDR3 length: 14 amino acids. This chain's CDR3 is CASGPLEMSEKLFF.

This chain links TRBV4-3 with TRBJ2-1; checking the TCRdb D call of TRBD1 is not possible without DNA. The CDR3 covers 16 residues. Germline lookup yields CDR1 LGHNA and CDR2 YSLEER. This CDR3 reads CASSQDWAERNNEQFF.

The rearrangement joins TRBV29-1 to TRBJ1-2; the TCRdb D gene call, TRBD1, has no DNA to confirm it. The germline V gene encodes CDR1 SQVTM and CDR2 ANQGSEA. This CDR3 has 13 amino acids. CDR3 loop: CSALDRVNYGYTF.